The 11 T cell receptor beta chains given below trace back to one sample, sequenced in a study of T cells in Graves' hyperthyroidism and ophthalmopathy. Amplification of TCR beta CDR3 regions was performed using RNA transcripts as template. The TCR CDR3 was amplified in a first-round RT-PCR using the HTBI primer set. TCRdb ran MiXCR on the multiplex PCR reads and lists one entry per CDR3 protein. Of approximately 560,000 distinct CDR3 sequences listed, under 60% are singletons. Sequenced material: peripheral blood or thyroid tissue (not recorded which). The receptors were gathered from a woman aged 18-30 years with Graves' hyperthyroidism.

V and J are TRBV12-3 or TRBV12-4 and TRBJ2-5; 8 nucleotides match TRBD2. V was clipped by 4 bases and J by 5 bases; unmatched bases: 9. The CDR3 spans 15 residues. CDR3 region: CASSSSGRDGETQYF. In DNA, the CDR3 is TGTGCCAGCAGTTCCAGCGGGAGAGATGGGGAGACCCAGTACTTC.

In regard to this clonotype: One end of the junction varies from germline; a read error may be responsible. The rearrangement links TRBV24-1 to TRBJ1-1; D gene ambiguous. The CDR3 covers 13 residues. The germline CDR1 and CDR2 sequences are KGHDR and SFDVKD. CDR3 sequence: CATSDLESTEAFF. The CDR3 bases are TGTGCCACCAGTGATCTGGAGAGCACTGAAGCCTTCTTT.

The V call is TRBV7-9, the J call TRBJ2-2; TRBD2 aligns across 8 bases. This CDR3 comprises 16 residues. V gave up 5 bases and J gave up 5 bases; unmatched junction bases: 10. The germline gives CDR1 SEHNR, CDR2 FQNEAQ (reference sequence). CDR3 loop: CASSQGQREMTGELFF. Here the CDR3 DNA reads TGTGCCAGCAGCCAAGGTCAGCGGGAGATGACCGGGGAGCTGTTTTTT.

DNA for the CDR3: TGTGCCAGCAGCTCACAGGGGGCCGTTTCACCCCTCCACTTT. Translation: CASSSQGAVSPLHF. This chain joins TRBV7-2 and TRBJ1-6, with 9 bases aligning to TRBD1. This CDR3 region has 14 residues. In germline, CDR1 is SGHTA, CDR2 FQGNSA. Losses at the gene ends were 4 bases for V and 9 bases for J; bases not matched to a gene: 4.

This chain links TRBV20-1 with TRBJ1-5; 9 positions match TRBD1. This CDR3 has 17 residues. Per the germline V gene, CDR1 is DFQATT and CDR2 is SNEGSKA (reference sequence). The V and J ends lost 3 bases and 0 bases, in that order; junction bases with no gene match: 9. Here the CDR3 reads CSARDNRDRASNQPQHF. The CDR3 DNA sequence: TGCAGTGCTAGGGACAACAGGGACAGGGCTAGCAATCAGCCCCAGCATTTT.

Details on this clonotype: A much larger clone sits a single nucleotide away, making a read error possible. V and J are TRBV24-1 and TRBJ2-5; D perhaps matches TRBD1 (5 bases). Trimming removed 5 bases at V and 5 bases at J, with 11 bases between. In germline, CDR1 is KGHDR, CDR2 SFDVKD. The CDR3 has 13 amino acids. Here the CDR3 DNA reads TGTGCCACCAGTGCTAATGGGGCCGAGACCCAGTACTTC. Its protein is CATSANGAETQYF.

This clonotype was counted ten times or more. The genes are TRBV19 and TRBJ1-5; 8 bases are a match to TRBD1. This CDR3 is built from 16 residues. V lost 7 bases and J lost 0; bases outside the gene matches: 8. From germline, CDR1 is LNHDA and CDR2 SQIVND (reference sequence). CDR3: CASKDRAHSSNQPQHF. The CDR3 region has the DNA TGTGCCAGTAAGGACAGGGCGCATTCTAGCAATCAGCCCCAGCATTTT.

With respect to this clonotype: This sequence may be a read error, since a much larger clone differs from it by one base. The genes are TRBV7-2 and TRBJ1-1; no clear D gene. Deletions cut 4 bases from V and 4 bases from J, with 13 bases between. The CDR3 contains 14 residues. Germline CDR1 is SGHTA and CDR2 is FQGNSA. The CDR3 region is CASSSRTSCTEAFF. The DNA for the CDR3 is TGTGCCAGCAGCTCCAGAACCTCCTGCACTGAAGCTTTCTTT.

The V gene is TRBV7-6, the J gene TRBJ1-1; 12 positions match TRBD1. CDR3 size: 16 residues. CDR1 is SGHVS, CDR2 FNYEAQ, per germline. V dropped 5 bases and J dropped 1; count of bases not matched to a gene: 5. CDR3 sequence: CASSEGTGGRNTEAFF. The CDR3 DNA reads TGTGCCAGCAGCGAGGGGACAGGGGGCAGGAACACTGAAGCTTTCTTT.

V is TRBV7-9 and J is TRBJ1-1; no firm D call. V lost 5 bases and J lost 4, with 11 bases in between. The CDR3 is 13 amino acids. The germline gives CDR1 SEHNR, CDR2 FQNEAQ (reference sequence). The DNA for the CDR3 is TGTGCCAGCAGCCGAGAAAAGGGCACTGAAGCTTTCTTT. Its translation is CASSREKGTEAFF. The whole variable domain, remainder taken from reference TRBV7-9 and TRBJ1-1, is DTGVSQNPRHKITKRGQNVTFRCDPISEHNRLYWYRQTLGQGPEFLTYFQNEAQLEKSRLLSDRFSAERPKGSFSTLEIQRTEQGDSAMYLCASSREKGTEAFFGQGTRLTVV.

As for this clonotype: As the CDR3 is not closed by the conserved phenylalanine or tryptophan, this likely results from a read error. The gene calls are TRBV6-5 and TRBJ2-7; a weak D match, TRBD1 (6 bases). This CDR3 region has 14 residues. V gave up 5 bases and J gave up 5 bases, with 16 bases separating them. Germline lookup yields CDR1 MNHEY and CDR2 SVGAGI. The CDR3 DNA sequence: TGTGCCAGCAGTATGTCAACAGGGTTCGACGAGCAGTACTTA. Amino acid sequence: CASSMSTGFDEQYL.